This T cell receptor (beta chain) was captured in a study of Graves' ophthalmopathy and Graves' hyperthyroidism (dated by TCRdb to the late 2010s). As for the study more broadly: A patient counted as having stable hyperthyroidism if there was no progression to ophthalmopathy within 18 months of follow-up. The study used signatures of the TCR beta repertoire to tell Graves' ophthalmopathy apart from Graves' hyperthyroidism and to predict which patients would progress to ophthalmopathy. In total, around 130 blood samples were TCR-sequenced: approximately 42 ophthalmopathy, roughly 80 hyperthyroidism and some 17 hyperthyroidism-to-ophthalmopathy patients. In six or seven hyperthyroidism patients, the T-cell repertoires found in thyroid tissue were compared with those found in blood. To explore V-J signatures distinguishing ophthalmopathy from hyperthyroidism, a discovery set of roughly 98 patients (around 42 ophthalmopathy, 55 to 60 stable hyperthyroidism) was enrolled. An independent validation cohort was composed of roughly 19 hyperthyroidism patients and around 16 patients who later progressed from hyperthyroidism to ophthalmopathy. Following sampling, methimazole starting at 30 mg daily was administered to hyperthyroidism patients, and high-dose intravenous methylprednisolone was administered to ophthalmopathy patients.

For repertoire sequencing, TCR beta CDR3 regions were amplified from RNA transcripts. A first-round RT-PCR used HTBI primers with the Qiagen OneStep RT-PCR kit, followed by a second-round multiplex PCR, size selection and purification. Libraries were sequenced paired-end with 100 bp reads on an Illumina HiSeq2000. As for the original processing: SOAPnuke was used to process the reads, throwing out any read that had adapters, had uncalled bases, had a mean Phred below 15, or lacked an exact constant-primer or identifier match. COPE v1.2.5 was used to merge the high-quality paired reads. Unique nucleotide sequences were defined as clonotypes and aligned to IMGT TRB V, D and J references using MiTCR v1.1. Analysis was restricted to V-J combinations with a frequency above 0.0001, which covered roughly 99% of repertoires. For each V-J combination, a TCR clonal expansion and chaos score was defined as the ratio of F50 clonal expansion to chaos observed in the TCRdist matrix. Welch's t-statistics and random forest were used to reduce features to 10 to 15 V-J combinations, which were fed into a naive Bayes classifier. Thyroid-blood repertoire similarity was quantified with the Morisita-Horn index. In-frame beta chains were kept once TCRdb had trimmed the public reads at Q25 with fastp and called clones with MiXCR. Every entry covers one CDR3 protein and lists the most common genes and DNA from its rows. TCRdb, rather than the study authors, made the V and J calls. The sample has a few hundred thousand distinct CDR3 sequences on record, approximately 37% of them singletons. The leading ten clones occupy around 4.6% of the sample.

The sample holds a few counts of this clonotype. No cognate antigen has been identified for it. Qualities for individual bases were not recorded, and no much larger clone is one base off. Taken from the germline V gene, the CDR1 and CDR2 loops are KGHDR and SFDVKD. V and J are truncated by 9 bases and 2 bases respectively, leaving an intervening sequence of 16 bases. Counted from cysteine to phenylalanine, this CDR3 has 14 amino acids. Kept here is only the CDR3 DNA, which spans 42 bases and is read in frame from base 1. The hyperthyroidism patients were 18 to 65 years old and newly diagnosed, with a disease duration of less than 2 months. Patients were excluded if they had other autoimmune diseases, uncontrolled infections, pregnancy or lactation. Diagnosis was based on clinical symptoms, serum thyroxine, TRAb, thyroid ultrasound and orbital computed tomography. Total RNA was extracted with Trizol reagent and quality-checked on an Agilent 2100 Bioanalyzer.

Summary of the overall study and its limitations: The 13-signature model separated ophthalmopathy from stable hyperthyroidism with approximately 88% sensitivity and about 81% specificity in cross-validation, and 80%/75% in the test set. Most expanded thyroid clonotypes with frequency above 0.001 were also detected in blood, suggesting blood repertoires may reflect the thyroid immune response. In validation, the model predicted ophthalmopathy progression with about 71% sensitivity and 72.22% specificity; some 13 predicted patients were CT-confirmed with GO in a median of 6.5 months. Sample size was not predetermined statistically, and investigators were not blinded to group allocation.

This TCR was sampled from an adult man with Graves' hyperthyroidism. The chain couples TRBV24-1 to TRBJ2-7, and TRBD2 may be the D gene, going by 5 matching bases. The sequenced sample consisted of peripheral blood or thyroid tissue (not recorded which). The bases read TGTGCCACCTCCGCTCGGGAATTCCCCTACGAGCAGTACTTC. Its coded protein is CATSAREFPYEQYF.